The source of this T cell receptor (beta chain) is a study of T cells in Graves' hyperthyroidism and ophthalmopathy. The wider study: Once the initial diagnosis was made, peripheral blood was obtained before any treatment.

RNA transcripts provided the source from which TCR beta CDR3 regions were amplified. The TCR CDR3 first-round RT-PCR relied on the HTBI primer set. TCRdb re-derived calls from the multiplex PCR reads in MiXCR, one entry per CDR3 protein. The sample gives 500,000 or so distinct CDR3 sequences, under 20% of which show up once; around 17% is in the top ten. Clinical symptoms, serum thyroxine and TRAb, thyroid ultrasound and orbital computed tomography were used for the diagnoses. Study-wide results and caveats: The model made its ophthalmopathy prediction, and onset followed a median approximately 6 months later. The authors' 13 V-J model separated ophthalmopathy from stable hyperthyroidism.

This clonotype has a count of ten or more. Its target is not known. The CDR3 spans 17 residues. Trimming at V came to 3 bases and at J to 5 bases, leaving 8 bases not matched to a gene. The germline CDR1 and CDR2 sequences are LGHDT and YNNKEL (reference sequence). Sequencing was carried out using blood. The sequence was obtained from a woman in her late teens or twenties with Graves' ophthalmopathy. The V and J genes are TRBV3-1 and TRBJ2-3; TRBD2 agrees at 13 bases. The CDR3 sequence is CASSHGLAGARGDTQYF. The CDR3 DNA reads TGTGCCAGCAGCCACGGACTAGCGGGAGCTCGGGGAGATACGCAGTATTTT.